This T cell receptor beta chain is drawn from a study of CD8 T cells in ankylosing spondylitis. The table lists this clonotype with many counts. Its target is not known. General observations from the study: For ankylosing spondylitis blood, a TCR beta motif of several highly homologous variants appeared characteristic. In peripheral blood, disease-linked CD8+ clones occurred at relatively low frequencies.

CDR3 size: 13 residues. V was pared by 6 bases and J by 4 bases, with 14 bases between. Germline V gives CDR1 SGHRS, CDR2 YFSETQ. It was by quantitative 5'-RACE with molecular barcodes that TCR beta libraries were made. One entry per CDR3 protein results from TCRdb running MiXCR on the 5' RACE reads. The repertoire holds some 250,000 distinct CDR3 sequences, with about 9.1% as singletons. The receptor comes from a male donor with ankylosing spondylitis or in good health (not recorded which). The rearrangement joins TRBV5-1 to TRBJ2-7; D is perhaps TRBD1 (5 bases). The sequencing input was blood, either unsorted or a sorted T cell fraction (not recorded which). In DNA, the CDR3 is TGCGCCAGCAAAGAGACAGAGCGATACGAGCAGTACTTC. Protein product: CASKETERYEQYF.